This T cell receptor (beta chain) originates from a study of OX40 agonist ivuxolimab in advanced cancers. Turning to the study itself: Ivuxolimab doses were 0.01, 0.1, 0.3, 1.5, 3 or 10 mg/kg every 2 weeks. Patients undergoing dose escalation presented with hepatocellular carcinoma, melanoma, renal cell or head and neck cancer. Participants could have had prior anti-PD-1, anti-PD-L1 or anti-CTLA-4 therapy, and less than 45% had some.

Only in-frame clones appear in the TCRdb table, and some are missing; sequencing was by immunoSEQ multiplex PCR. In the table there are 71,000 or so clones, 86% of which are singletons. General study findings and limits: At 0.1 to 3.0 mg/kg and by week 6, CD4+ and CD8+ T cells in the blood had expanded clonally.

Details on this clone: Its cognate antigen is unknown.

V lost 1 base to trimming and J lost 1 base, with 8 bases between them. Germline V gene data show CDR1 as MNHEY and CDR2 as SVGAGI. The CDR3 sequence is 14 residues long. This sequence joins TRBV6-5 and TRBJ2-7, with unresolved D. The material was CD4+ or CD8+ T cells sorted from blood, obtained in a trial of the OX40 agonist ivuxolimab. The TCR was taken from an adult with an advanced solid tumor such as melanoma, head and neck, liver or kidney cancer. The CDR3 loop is CASSYFSESYEQYF. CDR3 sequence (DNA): TGTGCCAGCAGTTACTTTTCTGAATCCTACGAGCAGTACTTC.